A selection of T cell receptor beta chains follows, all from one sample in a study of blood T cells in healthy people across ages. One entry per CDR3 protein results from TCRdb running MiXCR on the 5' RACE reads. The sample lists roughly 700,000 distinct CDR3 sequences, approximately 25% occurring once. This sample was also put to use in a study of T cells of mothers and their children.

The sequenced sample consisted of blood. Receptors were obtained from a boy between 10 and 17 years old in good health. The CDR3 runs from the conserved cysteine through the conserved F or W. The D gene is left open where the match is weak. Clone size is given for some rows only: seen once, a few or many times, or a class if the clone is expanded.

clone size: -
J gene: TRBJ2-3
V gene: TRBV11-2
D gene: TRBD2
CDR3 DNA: TGTGCCAGCAGCACCCGACTAGCGGGGTACTTCACAGATACGCAGTATTTT
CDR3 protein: CASSTRLAGYFTDTQYF

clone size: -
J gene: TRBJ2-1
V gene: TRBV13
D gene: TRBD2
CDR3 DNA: TGTGCCAGCAGACTCTCCACTAGCGGGTTGCCTTACAATGAGCAGTTCTTC
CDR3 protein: CASRLSTSGLPYNEQFF

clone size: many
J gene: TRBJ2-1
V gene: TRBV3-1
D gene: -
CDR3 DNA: TGTGCCAGCAGCCAAGCGGGACTCCTATCCTACAATGAGCAGTTCTTC
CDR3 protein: CASSQAGLLSYNEQFF

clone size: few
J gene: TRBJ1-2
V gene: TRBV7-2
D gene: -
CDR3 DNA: TGTGCCAGCAGCTTAAGTTCCAGGGAAGATGGCTACACCTTC
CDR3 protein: CASSLSSREDGYTF

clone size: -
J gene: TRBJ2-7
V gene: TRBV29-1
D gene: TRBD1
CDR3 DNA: TGCAGCGTTGAAATACAGGGGTCAAGAGCCTACGAGCAGTACTTC
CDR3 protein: CSVEIQGSRAYEQYF

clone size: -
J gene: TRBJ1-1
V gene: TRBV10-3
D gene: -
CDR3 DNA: TGTGCCATCAGTGAGGGGGGGGGCACGGACACTGAAGCTTTCTTT
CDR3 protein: CAISEGGGTDTEAFF

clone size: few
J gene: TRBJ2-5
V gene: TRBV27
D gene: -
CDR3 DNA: TGTGCCAGCAGTTTATTGGGGTCTACGGTCGTGCAGTACTTC
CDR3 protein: CASSLLGSTVVQYF

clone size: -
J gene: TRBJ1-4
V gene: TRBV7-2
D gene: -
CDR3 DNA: TGTGCCAGCAGCTTAGTTGGGACGAGTGAAAAACTGTTTTTT
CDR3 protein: CASSLVGTSEKLFF

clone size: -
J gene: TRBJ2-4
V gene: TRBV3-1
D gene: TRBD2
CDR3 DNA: TGTGCCAGCAGCCCAAAGACTAGCGGGGGGAAAAACATTCAGTACTTC
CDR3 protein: CASSPKTSGGKNIQYF

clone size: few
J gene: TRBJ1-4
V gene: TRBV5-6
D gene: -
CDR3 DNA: TGTGCCAGCAGCTTGTCACTGGTTGAAAAACTGTTTTTT
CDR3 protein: CASSLSLVEKLFF

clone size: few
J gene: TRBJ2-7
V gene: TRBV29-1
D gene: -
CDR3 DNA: TGCAGCGTTGTAAGCGGCGAGCAGTACTTC
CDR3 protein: CSVVSGEQYF

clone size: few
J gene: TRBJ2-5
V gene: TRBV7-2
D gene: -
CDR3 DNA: TGTGCCAGCAGCCCCGAGGGGGGAGAGGAGACCCAGTACTTC
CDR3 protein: CASSPEGGEETQYF

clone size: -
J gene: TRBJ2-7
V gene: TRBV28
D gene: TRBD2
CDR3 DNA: TGTGCCAGCAGACAGGGTCTAGCGGGATCATACGAGCAGTACTTC
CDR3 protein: CASRQGLAGSYEQYF

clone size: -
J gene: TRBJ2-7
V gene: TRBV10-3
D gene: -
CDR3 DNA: TGTGCCATCAATGGGGTATCGCAGGGGACCTACGAGCAGTACTTC
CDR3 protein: CAINGVSQGTYEQYF

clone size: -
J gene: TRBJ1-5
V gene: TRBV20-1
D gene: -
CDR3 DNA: TGCAGTGCTAGAGCCGATAGGGATCAGCCCCAGCATTTT
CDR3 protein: CSARADRDQPQHF

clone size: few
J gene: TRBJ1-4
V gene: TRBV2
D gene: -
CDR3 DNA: TGTGCCAGCAAGGAAACTAATGAAAAACTGTTTTTT
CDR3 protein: CASKETNEKLFF

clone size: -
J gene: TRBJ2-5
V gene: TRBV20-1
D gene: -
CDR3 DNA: TGCAGTGCTAGAGAGGAGGAAGAGACCCAGTACTTC
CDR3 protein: CSAREEEETQYF

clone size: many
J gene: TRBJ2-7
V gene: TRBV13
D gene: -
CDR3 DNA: TGTGCCAGCAGCCCCGTCTACGAGCAGTACTTC
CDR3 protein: CASSPVYEQYF

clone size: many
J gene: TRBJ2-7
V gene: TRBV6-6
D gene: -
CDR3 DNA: TGTGCCAGCAGTCCCCTAGCCTACGAGCAGTACTTC
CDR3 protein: CASSPLAYEQYF

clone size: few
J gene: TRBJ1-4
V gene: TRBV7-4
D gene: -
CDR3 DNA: TGTGCCAGCAGCCCCAGGCCTCCGGGACTGTTTAATGAAAAACTGTTTTTT
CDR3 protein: CASSPRPPGLFNEKLFF

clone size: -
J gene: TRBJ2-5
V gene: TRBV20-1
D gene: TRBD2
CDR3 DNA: TGCAGTGGGACGCTAGCGGGGGTCCAAGAGACCCAGTACTTC
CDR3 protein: CSGTLAGVQETQYF

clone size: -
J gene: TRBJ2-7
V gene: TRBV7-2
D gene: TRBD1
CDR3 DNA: TGTGCCAGCAGCGTCCGGGACAGCATTCCCTACGAGCAGTACTTC
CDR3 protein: CASSVRDSIPYEQYF

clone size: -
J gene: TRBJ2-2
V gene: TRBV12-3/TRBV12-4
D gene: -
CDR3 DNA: TGTGCCAGTAAGGACAGACCCGCGAACATCGGGGAGCTGTTTTTT
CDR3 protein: CASKDRPANIGELFF

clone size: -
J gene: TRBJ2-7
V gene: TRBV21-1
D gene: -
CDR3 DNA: TGTGCCAGCAGCAAAGTTGAGGACGGGGCCTCCTACGAGCAGTACTTC
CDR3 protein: CASSKVEDGASYEQYF

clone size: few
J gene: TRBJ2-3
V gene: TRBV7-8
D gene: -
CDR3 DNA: TGTGCCAGCAGCTTAGCGGGTCCGGAGTTCACAGATACGCAGTATTTT
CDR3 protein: CASSLAGPEFTDTQYF

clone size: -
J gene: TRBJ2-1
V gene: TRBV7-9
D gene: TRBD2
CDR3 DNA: TGTGCCAGCAGCCCCCGGGAGGGCCCCTACAATGAGCAGTTCTTC
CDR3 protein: CASSPREGPYNEQFF

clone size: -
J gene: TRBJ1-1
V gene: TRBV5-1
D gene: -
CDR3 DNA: TGCGCCAGCAGCTACGACAGGCCCCTACTGAACACTGAAGCTTTCTTT
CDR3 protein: CASSYDRPLLNTEAFF

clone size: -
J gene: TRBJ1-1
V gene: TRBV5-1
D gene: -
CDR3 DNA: TGCGCCAGCGCCTGCGGGGGGGAAAAGAGAACTGAAGCTTTCTTT
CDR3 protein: CASACGGEKRTEAFF

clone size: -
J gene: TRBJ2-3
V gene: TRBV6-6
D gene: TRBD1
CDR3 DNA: TGTGCCAGCAGTTTCCTACAGGGGGGCACAGATACGCAGTATTTT
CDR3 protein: CASSFLQGGTDTQYF